This T cell receptor (beta chain) was identified during a study of shared clonotypes between healthy human individuals. In the authors' workflow: As immunoSEQ supplied junction-only sequences (without quality scores), filtering differed. The table came from immunoSEQ multiplex PCR; TCRdb's copy has only in-frame clones and leaves some out. The V and J calls and clone size are taken from that table; D and trimming were inferred from the DNA. This sample carries around 2.1 million clones, 90% to 96% of them seen once, and the ten largest clones take approximately 0.13%. Findings and limits, study-wide: Depth was large, yet rarefaction showed that sorted-subset sequencing was incomplete. For naive CD4 cells, roughly 5% of clonotypes were shared across a handful of donors.

The germline CDR1 and CDR2 sequences are SGHNT and YYREEE (reference sequence). The CDR3 runs 16 residues. Trimming took 4 bases from V and 0 from J; bases not matched to a gene: 7. Comments on this clone: Its antigen remains unknown.

The sequencing input was naive CD4+ T cells sorted from blood. The sample's subset: CD45RA+ positively selected. This clonotype originated in a man aged 18 to 29 in good health. J is TRBJ2-3 and V is TRBV5-4; 8 nucleotides line up with TRBD2. In nucleotides, the CDR3 is TGTGCCAGCAGCGTATTAGCGGGACCTAGCACAGATACGCAGTATTTT. Translating it yields CASSVLAGPSTDTQYF.